Presented here are 15 T cell receptor beta chains from one specimen sequenced in a study of blood T cell repertoires in COVID-19 (dated by TCRdb to about 2020). Receptors were amplified or captured by the immunoSEQ multiplex PCR assay. TCRdb took over this immuneACCESS table, retaining in-frame rearrangements with V and J assigned. Such tables are incomplete; in checked studies, under half of the missing clones stem from an unresolved V gene, and the remainder is unexplained. The sample has about 410,000 clones on record, 89% of them singletons. The leading ten clones occupy about 1.7% of the sample. Source material: PBMCs or T cells enriched from blood (not recorded which). The receptors originated from a woman in her thirties who had recovered from COVID-19.

This chain joins TRBV5-4 and TRBJ2-5, with 7 positions matching TRBD1. Germline lookup yields CDR1 SGHNT and CDR2 YYREEE (reference sequence). CDR3 length: 15 residues. With 4 bases clipped from V and 2 bases from J, the junction kept 8 bases outside the gene matches. CDR3 amino acids: CASSKPDRPQETQYF. The CDR3 coding sequence is TGTGCCAGCAGCAAACCGGACAGGCCACAAGAGACCCAGTACTTC.

The genes are TRBV6-4 and TRBJ2-1; 7 positions agree with TRBD2. After removal of 2 bases from V and 3 bases from J, the junction contained 7 bases not matched to a gene. This CDR3 is 16 amino acids long. CDR1 MRHNA and CDR2 SNTAGT come from the germline V gene. CDR3: CASSDRAGVGYNEQFF. DNA of the CDR3: TGTGCCAGCAGTGACAGGGCGGGAGTGGGCTACAATGAGCAGTTCTTC.

This chain connects TRBV5-8 to TRBJ1-2; possibly TRBD1 for D (6 bases). V lost 4 bases to trimming and J lost 3 bases, with 19 bases between them. This CDR3 is 16 amino acids long. Germline V gives CDR1 SGHTS, CDR2 YDEGEE. CDR3 DNA: TGTGCCAGCAGCACGTGGGGTCGGGGGGCACACTATGGCTACACCTTC. Residues: CASSTWGRGAHYGYTF. Full variable domain (rest looked up from reference TRBV5-8 and TRBJ1-2): EAGVTQSPTHLIKTRGQQATLRCSPISGHTSVYWYQQALGLGLQFLLWYDEGEERNRGNFPPRFSGRQFPNYSSELNVNALELEDSALYLCASSTWGRGAHYGYTFGSGTRLTVV.

CDR3 in DNA: TGTGCCGCCGTGGAGGGAAACACCATATATTTT. This gives the protein CAAVEGNTIYF. The chain carries TRBV7-9 and TRBJ1-3; no definite D call. V was shortened by 11 bases and J by 4 bases, with 9 bases between the two germline ends. This CDR3 has 11 amino acids. The germline V gene encodes CDR1 SEHNR and CDR2 FQNEAQ (reference sequence).

This chain links TRBV15 with TRBJ1-5, with TRBD1 matching over 8 bases. Unmatched junction bases numbered 2, after V lost 3 bases and J lost 1 base. Germline CDR1 and CDR2: LNHNV and YYDKDF (reference sequence). The CDR3 has 15 residues. The CDR3 DNA follows: TGTGCCACCAGCAGCGACAGGGGAAGCAATCAGCCCCAGCATTTT. It is translated as CATSSDRGSNQPQHF.

CDR3 bases: TGTGCCAGCAGCGAAACTGGGACTAGCGTCAGCCTCGCGAACACCGGGGAGCTGTTTTTT. Translation: CASSETGTSVSLANTGELFF. The rearrangement uses TRBV11-3 and TRBJ2-2; 10 bases are shared with TRBD2. Germline V gene lookup returns CDR1 SGHNT and CDR2 YENEEA. This CDR3 region has 20 residues. V trimming: 5 bases; J trimming: 0 bases; junction bases outside the gene matches: 15.

J is TRBJ2-5 and V is TRBV9; D gene ambiguous. Germline V gene lookup returns CDR1 SGDLS and CDR2 YYNGEE. The CDR3 loop spans 12 amino acids. The germline V and J ends were trimmed by 0 bases and 3 bases, with 3 bases remaining between them. CDR3 sequence: CASSVVEETQYF. The DNA for the CDR3 is TGTGCCAGCAGCGTAGTCGAAGAGACCCAGTACTTC.

For the CDR3, the DNA is TGTGCCAGCAGCTTGATGGGGCAGGGGAATTCACCCCTCCACTTT. Its translation: CASSLMGQGNSPLHF. This chain joins TRBV5-6 and TRBJ1-6; TRBD1 might be the D (6 bases). CDR3 size: 15 residues. Trimming removed 1 base at V and 7 bases at J, with 12 bases between. CDR1 SGHDT and CDR2 YYEEEE come from the germline V gene.

V gene TRBV27 combines with J gene TRBJ2-1, with 9 bases that match TRBD2. From germline, CDR1 is MNHEY and CDR2 SMNVEV (reference sequence). The CDR3 totals 15 residues. J was trimmed by 3 bases and V by 2 bases; bases with no gene match: 2. In DNA, the CDR3 is TGTGCCAGCAGTTTAAGCGGGAGGCTCTACAATGAGCAGTTCTTC. As protein: CASSLSGRLYNEQFF.

On this clone itself: Other DNA sequences in this sample translate to the same CDR3. This rearrangement joins TRBV5-1 to TRBJ1-4; D might be TRBD1 (5 bases). V was shortened by 0 bases and J by 5 bases, with 8 bases between the two germline ends. Germline-derived CDR1 and CDR2 are SGHRS and YFSETQ. This CDR3 has 14 residues. CDR3 DNA: TGCGCCAGCAGCTTGGGGCAGGGCAATGAAAAACTGTTTTTT. This translates into CASSLGQGNEKLFF.

V is TRBV27 and J is TRBJ1-6; D is unclear. CDR1 and CDR2 (germline): MNHEY, SMNVEV (reference sequence). Trimming took 1 base from V and 0 from J, leaving 13 bases between them. The CDR3 is made up of 18 amino acids. The CDR3 coding sequence is TGTGCCAGCAGTTTATACGGGGTACCAAGCTCCTATAATTCACCCCTCCACTTT. Amino acid sequence: CASSLYGVPSSYNSPLHF.

J is TRBJ2-5 and V is TRBV5-8, with 8 bases identical to TRBD2. Germline V gene lookup returns CDR1 SGHTS and CDR2 YDEGEE. This CDR3 comprises 14 residues. Unmatched junction bases numbered 10, after V lost 6 bases and J lost 6 bases. For the CDR3, the DNA is TGTGCCAGCAAAGTAAGCGGGGGTTTAAAGACCCAGTACTTC. It encodes CASKVSGGLKTQYF.

V usage is TRBV20-1 and J usage is TRBJ2-7; no clear D. The CDR3 has 12 amino acids. Deletions cut 4 bases from V and 3 bases from J, with 10 bases between. The germline V gene encodes CDR1 DFQATT and CDR2 SNEGSKA (reference sequence). DNA of the CDR3: TGCAGTGCTATTGAATCCAGCTACGAGCAGTACTTC. Translating gives CSAIESSYEQYF.

V usage is TRBV6-1 and J usage is TRBJ2-1; 7 bases agree with TRBD1. Germline CDR1 reads MNHNS; CDR2 reads SASEGT. V lost 0 bases, J lost 7 bases, and 24 bases stayed unmatched. The CDR3 length is 21 residues. This CDR3 is CASSEALTGSEVFVGKNEQFF. CDR3 sequence (DNA): TGTGCCAGCAGTGAAGCCTTGACAGGGTCGGAGGTCTTCGTTGGTAAGAATGAGCAGTTCTTC.

The V gene is TRBV18, the J gene TRBJ2-5, with 8 bases aligning to TRBD2. The V gene's germline CDR1 is KGHSH and CDR2 LQKENI. With 1 base clipped from V and 4 bases from J, the junction kept 5 bases outside the gene matches. The CDR3 has 15 amino acids. Here the CDR3 DNA reads TGTGCCAGCTCACCACTCGGGACTAGACCAGAGACCCAGTACTTC. It is translated as CASSPLGTRPETQYF.